This T cell receptor (beta chain) derives from a study of shared clonotypes between healthy human individuals. Every subset's genomic DNA went evenly onto several immunoSEQ plates. Generated by immunoSEQ multiplex PCR, the TCRdb table keeps only in-frame clones and is missing some. The table lists about 2.4 million clones, approximately 93% of them singletons. The receptor's source is a young man in good health. Some clones in this sample may be carry-over from other donors' samples. Specimen: naive CD4+ T cells from PBMCs. Subset reported: CD45RA+ positively selected.

The CDR3 region has the DNA TGTGCCAGCAGTTTCCAGGGGAACGATGAGCAGTTCTTC. It encodes CASSFQGNDEQFF. The chain recombines TRBV28 with TRBJ2-1; a weak D match, TRBD1 (6 bases). The CDR3 spans 13 residues. Germline assignment: CDR1 MDHEN and CDR2 SYDVKM. V was pared by 3 bases and J by 8 bases, with 11 bases between.